The 3 T cell receptor beta chains presented below share a single source sample, sequenced in a study of blood T cell repertoires in COVID-19. TCRdb keeps only in-frame clones here, not all; method: immunoSEQ multiplex PCR. This sample has about 240,000 clones, with 75% to 90% found just once. Sequenced input: peripheral blood. The receptors were sampled from a man in his 60s who had recovered from COVID-19.

This chain uses TRBV6-4 with TRBJ2-1; 10 bases are shared with TRBD2. The CDR3 covers 13 residues. The junction had 5 bases not matched to a gene; V was cut back by 6 bases and J by 9 bases. CDR1 is MRHNA and CDR2 is SNTAGT in the germline V gene. The CDR3 coding sequence is TGTGCCAGCAGGAGCGGGGGGGCCGGTGAGCAGTTCTTC. Protein product: CASRSGGAGEQFF.

Only one count was recorded for this clone. The CDR3 sequence: CASSYGTGGGEQYV. The CDR3 nucleotides are TGTGCCAGCAGTTACGGAACAGGGGGTGGCGAGCAGTACGTC. The chain couples TRBV6-5 to TRBJ2-7, with 8 bases lining up with TRBD1. V dropped 2 bases and J dropped 6; count of bases not matched to a gene: 6. Germline V gives CDR1 MNHEY, CDR2 SVGAGI. This CDR3 comprises 14 residues.

The table lists this clone with a count of one. This chain uses TRBV7-8 with TRBJ2-7; 10 bases fit TRBD2. The CDR3 sequence is 14 residues long. Germline V gene lookup returns CDR1 SGHVS and CDR2 FQNEAQ. V shed 1 base, J shed 5 bases, and the junction held 2 bases outside the gene matches. The CDR3 nucleotides are TGTGCCAGCAGCTTAGGACTAGCGGGTGACGAGCAGTACTTC. It codes for CASSLGLAGDEQYF. The full variable domain, with the rest looked up from reference TRBV7-8 and TRBJ2-7, is GAGVSQSPRYKVAKRGQDVALRCDPISGHVSLFWYQQALGQGPEFLTYFQNEAQLDKSGLPSDRFFAERPEGSVSTLKIQRTQQEDSAVYLCASSLGLAGDEQYFGPGTRLTVT.